Listed below are T cell receptor beta chains from one sample, sequenced in a study of immune characterization of retroperitoneal liposarcoma. TCRdb reprocessed the PCR reads via MiXCR and lists one record per CDR3 protein. The repertoire holds over 9,500 distinct CDR3 sequences, with 45% to 50% as singletons. The specimen was tumor tissue. The receptors originated from a female donor with retroperitoneal liposarcoma. CDR3s include the opening cysteine and the closing phenylalanine or tryptophan. A D gene is named only where the DNA matches it firmly. Rows may omit the clone size; those that give it use once, few, many or a size class.

v_call,j_call,clone_size,d_call,cdr3_aa,cdr3_nt
TRBV5-1,TRBJ2-5,.,TRBD1,CASSLETGVIETQYF,TGCGCCAGCAGCTTGGAGACAGGGGTCATCGAGACCCAGTACTTC
TRBV6-1,TRBJ2-3,.,TRBD2,CASSGLAGGTDTQYF,TGTGCCAGCAGTGGACTAGCGGGAGGCACAGATACGCAGTATTTT
TRBV7-2,TRBJ1-2,medium-sized,.,CASSPDFRGGYGYTF,TGTGCCAGCAGCCCGGATTTTCGGGGAGGCTATGGCTACACCTTC
TRBV12-3/TRBV12-4,TRBJ2-1,.,.,CASSLLGSYEQFF,TGTGCCAGCAGTTTACTGGGCAGCTACGAGCAGTTCTTC
TRBV5-1,TRBJ1-2,.,.,CASSHEASRHGYTF,TGCGCCAGCAGCCATGAGGCATCTAGGCATGGCTACACCTTC
TRBV10-3,TRBJ2-7,.,TRBD2,CAVRLAGAYEQYF,TGTGCCGTTCGACTAGCGGGAGCCTACGAGCAGTACTTC
TRBV27,TRBJ2-7,.,TRBD1,CASSPHGQASYEQYF,TGTGCCAGCAGTCCACACGGACAGGCCAGCTACGAGCAGTACTTC
TRBV6-1,TRBJ2-1,.,.,CASTPSQGRLGQFF,TGTGCCAGCACCCCTTCTCAAGGGAGGTTAGGGCAGTTCTTC
TRBV6-1,TRBJ2-1,.,TRBD1,CASMSTGGPYEQFF,TGTGCCAGCATGTCGACAGGGGGTCCCTACGAGCAGTTCTTC
TRBV6-1,TRBJ1-5,.,TRBD1,CASRGQVGGQPQHF,TGTGCCAGCAGAGGACAGGTTGGAGGTCAGCCCCAGCATTTT
TRBV10-3,TRBJ2-7,.,.,CAISESTGWSEQYF,TGTGCCATCAGTGAGTCGACCGGGTGGAGCGAGCAGTACTTC
TRBV7-2,TRBJ2-1,.,.,CASSSGPGREQFF,TGTGCCAGCAGCTCCGGACCGGGACGCGAGCAGTTCTTC
TRBV6-1,TRBJ2-7,.,TRBD2,CASSRGGGYEQYF,TGTGCCAGCAGTCGGGGGGGGGGCTACGAGCAGTACTTC
TRBV11-2,TRBJ2-5,.,.,CASRGGYGIQETQYF,TGTGCCAGCAGAGGGGGATACGGAATCCAAGAGACCCAGTACTTC
TRBV10-3,TRBJ2-7,.,TRBD2,CAISLGTTDEQYF,TGTGCCATCAGCCTCGGGACTACAGACGAGCAGTACTTC
TRBV6-1,TRBJ2-1,.,TRBD1,CASRNRGFLGNEQFF,TGTGCCAGCAGAAACAGGGGGTTTCTGGGCAATGAGCAGTTCTTC
TRBV6-6,TRBJ2-1,few,.,CASSYLPGGGYNEQFF,TGTGCCAGCAGTTACCTGCCAGGTGGTGGTTACAATGAGCAGTTCTTC
TRBV6-1,TRBJ2-3,few,.,CATERDPTDTQYF,TGTGCCACCGAGCGTGACCCGACAGATACGCAGTATTTT
TRBV7-2,TRBJ2-1,.,.,CASSLAGGAQETQFF,TGTGCCAGCAGCTTAGCGGGGGGGGCCCAAGAGACCCAGTTCTTC
TRBV6-2/TRBV6-3,TRBJ2-4,few,TRBD1,CASSTIRGLGAKNIQYF,TGTGCCAGCAGTACAATTAGGGGGCTCGGGGCCAAAAACATTCAGTACTTC
TRBV6-1,TRBJ2-1,.,TRBD2,CASSSAGARNEQFF,TGTGCCAGCAGTTCCGCGGGAGCCCGGAATGAGCAGTTCTTC
TRBV6-1,TRBJ2-7,.,TRBD1,CASSERGWGTGASEQYF,TGTGCCAGCAGTGAAAGAGGTTGGGGGACAGGGGCTTCCGAGCAGTACTTC
TRBV7-6,TRBJ2-1,few,.,CASSSMGREQFF,TGTGCCAGCAGCTCCATGGGTCGGGAGCAGTTCTTC
TRBV6-1,TRBJ2-7,.,TRBD2,CASRENQSGRDEQYF,TGTGCCAGCAGGGAGAACCAAAGCGGGAGGGACGAGCAGTACTTC
TRBV6-1,TRBJ2-7,few,.,CASSEIPHIGEQYF,TGTGCCAGCAGTGAAATCCCCCATATCGGCGAGCAGTACTTC
TRBV10-1,TRBJ1-1,.,TRBD1,CASSDPDRADTEAFF,TGCGCCAGCAGTGACCCGGACAGGGCGGACACTGAAGCTTTCTTT
TRBV7-6,TRBJ2-5,.,.,CASSLELQETQYF,TGTGCCAGCAGCTTAGAGCTCCAAGAGACCCAGTACTTC
TRBV7-2,TRBJ2-5,.,TRBD2,CASSLYLAGGPAQYF,TGTGCCAGCAGCTTATACCTAGCGGGAGGGCCGGCCCAGTACTTC
TRBV6-8,TRBJ2-5,.,.,CANSKDPRMGYF,TGTGCCAACAGCAAGGACCCTAGGATGGGGTACTTC
TRBV28,TRBJ2-5,.,TRBD2,CASSPLASGRIQYF,TGTGCCAGCAGTCCCCTAGCTAGCGGGCGAATCCAGTACTTC
TRBV6-1,TRBJ1-1,.,.,CASSEMGEAFF,TGTGCCAGCAGTGAAATGGGTGAAGCTTTCTTT
TRBV27,TRBJ2-1,.,TRBD2,CASQIGLAGVEQFF,TGTGCCAGCCAAATAGGACTAGCGGGGGTGGAGCAGTTCTTC
TRBV7-6,TRBJ2-7,few,.,CASSHERSNEQYF,TGTGCCAGCAGTCACGAACGGTCAAATGAGCAGTACTTC
TRBV6-6,TRBJ2-5,.,.,CASSYSGRGTQYF,TGTGCCAGCAGTTACTCTGGTCGAGGGACCCAGTACTTC
TRBV25-1,TRBJ1-1,.,.,CASSGTALNTEAFF,TGTGCCAGCAGTGGAACAGCTTTGAACACTGAAGCTTTCTTT
TRBV6-1,TRBJ2-1,.,TRBD2,CASQTSGSLYEQFF,TGTGCCAGCCAGACTAGCGGGAGTTTGTATGAGCAGTTCTTC
TRBV6-1,TRBJ2-3,.,TRBD1,CASTLGTGTDTQYF,TGTGCCAGCACCCTTGGGACAGGAACAGATACGCAGTATTTT
TRBV4-1,TRBJ2-3,.,.,CASSPGASADTQYF,TGCGCCAGCAGCCCGGGAGCGAGCGCAGATACGCAGTATTTT
TRBV6-1,TRBJ2-3,.,TRBD2,CASRPGLAGANTQYF,TGTGCCAGCAGGCCGGGACTAGCGGGAGCCAATACGCAGTATTTT
TRBV6-1,TRBJ2-7,few,TRBD1,CASRQGEPYEQYF,TGTGCCAGCAGACAGGGGGAACCCTACGAGCAGTACTTC
TRBV6-1,TRBJ2-1,few,TRBD1,CASGGWDRGTQFF,TGTGCCAGCGGGGGGTGGGACAGGGGTACCCAGTTCTTC
TRBV6-1,TRBJ2-5,few,.,CASSRDGDQETQYF,TGTGCCAGCAGTAGGGACGGGGATCAAGAGACCCAGTACTTC
TRBV12-3/TRBV12-4,TRBJ2-1,.,.,CASSLDGYEQFF,TGTGCCAGCAGTTTAGACGGGTACGAGCAGTTCTTC
TRBV6-1,TRBJ1-2,.,TRBD1,CASSEGPGQVYGYTF,TGTGCCAGCAGTGAAGGCCCGGGACAGGTCTATGGCTACACCTTC
TRBV6-5,TRBJ2-3,few,.,CASRSQGFGPDTQYF,TGTGCCAGCAGATCGCAGGGGTTCGGCCCAGATACGCAGTATTTT
TRBV10-1,TRBJ2-4,.,.,CASSGGAKNIQYF,TGCGCCAGCAGTGGGGGTGCCAAAAACATTCAGTACTTC
TRBV7-2,TRBJ2-2,many,.,CASSSGTTLNTGELFF,TGTGCCAGCAGCTCCGGGACGACCTTGAACACCGGGGAGCTGTTTTTT
TRBV7-3,TRBJ2-3,few,.,CASSPQQGGTDTQYF,TGTGCCAGCAGCCCCCAGCAGGGAGGAACAGATACGCAGTATTTT
TRBV12-5,TRBJ2-7,medium-sized,TRBD1,CASGLVPGQLAKGAYEQYF,TGTGCTAGTGGTTTGGTACCGGGACAGCTGGCTAAGGGCGCCTACGAGCAGTACTTC
TRBV6-5,TRBJ2-7,.,TRBD2,CASSYSGGGGGGEQYF,TGTGCCAGCAGTTACAGTGGTGGGGGGGGGGGGGGGGAGCAGTACTTC
TRBV11-3,TRBJ2-5,.,.,CATSPGLFVETQYF,TGTGCCACCAGCCCGGGACTGTTCGTAGAGACCCAGTACTTC
TRBV7-6,TRBJ1-1,.,.,CASSSAGVTEAFF,TGTGCCAGCAGCTCGGCAGGGGTCACTGAAGCTTTCTTT
TRBV6-1,TRBJ2-1,.,.,CASSELGRRNEQFF,TGTGCCAGCAGTGAATTGGGGCGACGTAATGAGCAGTTCTTC
TRBV12-3/TRBV12-4,TRBJ2-5,.,TRBD1,CASSPDRIQETQYF,TGTGCCAGCAGTCCGGACAGGATCCAAGAGACCCAGTACTTC
TRBV7-2,TRBJ1-1,.,.,CASSLQGREAFF,TGTGCCAGCAGCTTACAGGGAAGGGAAGCTTTCTTT